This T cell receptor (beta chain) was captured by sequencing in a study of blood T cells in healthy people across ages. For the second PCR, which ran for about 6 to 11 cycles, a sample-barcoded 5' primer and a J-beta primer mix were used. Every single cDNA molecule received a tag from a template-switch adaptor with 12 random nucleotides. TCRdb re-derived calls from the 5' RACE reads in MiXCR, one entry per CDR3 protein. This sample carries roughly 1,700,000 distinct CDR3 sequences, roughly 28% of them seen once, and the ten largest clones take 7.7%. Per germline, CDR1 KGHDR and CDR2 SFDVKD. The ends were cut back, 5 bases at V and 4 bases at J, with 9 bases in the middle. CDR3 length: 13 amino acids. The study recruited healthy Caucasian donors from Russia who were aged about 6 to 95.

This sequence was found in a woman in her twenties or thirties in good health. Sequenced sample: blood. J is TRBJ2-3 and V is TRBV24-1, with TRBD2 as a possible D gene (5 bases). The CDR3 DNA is TGTGCCACCAGTGGGCCGGGATCAGATACGCAGTATTTT. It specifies CATSGPGSDTQYF.